This T cell receptor beta chain stems from a study of blood T cells in healthy people across ages. Notes on the study in general: Measured against age, TCR beta diversity per million T cells decreased in a roughly linear manner.

For the second PCR, which ran for 7 to 11 cycles, a sample-barcoded 5' primer and a J-beta primer mix were used. Every cDNA molecule carried a tag from a template-switch adaptor bearing 12 random nucleotides. TCRdb ran MiXCR on the 5' RACE reads and lists one entry per CDR3 protein. The sample has about 750,000 distinct CDR3 sequences, approximately 55% seen once. The V gene's germline CDR1 is LNHNV and CDR2 YYDKDF (reference sequence). The CDR3 is 15 residues long. V trimming: 3 bases; J trimming: 5 bases; junction bases outside the gene matches: 6. Worth noting for this clonotype: Its antigen remains unknown.

The individuals who served as donors were healthy Caucasians living in Russia, aged roughly 6 to 100. Total RNA was extracted at no less than 5.5 micrograms per sample. This rearrangement joins TRBV15 to TRBJ2-1, with 8 bases matching TRBD2. The source of this sequence is a man of 80 years or more in good health. Sequencing was carried out using blood. The CDR3 DNA follows: TGTGCCACCAGCAGGGGACGAGCGGGAGACAATGAGCAGTTCTTC. It codes for CATSRGRAGDNEQFF.